The 18 T cell receptor beta chains presented below share a single source sample, sequenced in a study of CD8 T cells in Susac syndrome (dated by TCRdb to the late 2010s). Library prep was done by the immunoSEQ multiplex PCR assay. RNA was extracted using the RNeasy kit, and 0.5 to 1 microgram was reverse transcribed with random hexamers. TCRdb ran its own pipeline on the public reads, namely fastp trimming at Q25 and MiXCR clone calling, and kept in-frame beta chains. A single entry per CDR3 protein holds the most common genes and DNA from its merged rows. This sample has 55,000 to 80,000 distinct CDR3 sequences in its table, and roughly 93% of those were observed once. The ten most abundant clones make up more than 0.13% of the sample. Sequencing was carried out using CD4+ T cells from PBMCs. These receptors all come from a human donor with Susac syndrome.

The J gene is TRBJ2-5, the V gene TRBV7-2, with D possibly being TRBD1 or TRBD2 (5 bases each). Trimming took 4 bases from V and 5 from J, leaving 11 bases between them. CDR3 length: 13 residues. Looked up from germline, CDR1 is SGHTA and CDR2 is FQGNSA. The CDR3 spells CASSSGAGETQYF. In nucleotides, the CDR3 is TGTGCCAGCAGCTCCGGGGCCGGCGAGACCCAGTACTTC.

The chain has TRBV30 and TRBJ1-5; maybe TRBD1 (5 bases). This CDR3 has 15 amino acids. CDR1 GTSNPN and CDR2 SVGIG come from the germline V gene (reference sequence). V dropped 5 bases and J dropped 7 bases, with 21 bases sitting between them. In DNA, the CDR3 is TGTGCCTGGGGACCGCCCCTTACGGGGGAGCAGCCCCAGCATTTT. It specifies CAWGPPLTGEQPQHF.

The chain employs TRBV4-2 and TRBJ1-1; possibly TRBD1 for D (5 bases). The V end was cut by 4 bases, the J end by 7 bases, with 13 bases between. Germline V gene sequence: CDR1 LGHNA, CDR2 YNFKEQ. The CDR3 sequence is 13 residues long. CDR3 in DNA: TGTGCCAGCAGCCGATCCCAGGGAAGTGAAGCTTTCTTT. Amino acids: CASSRSQGSEAFF.

This chain uses TRBV5-1 with TRBJ2-7; D perhaps matches TRBD1 (7 bases). The V end was cut by 0 bases, the J end by 5 bases, with 15 bases between. The CDR3 loop spans 15 amino acids. Germline V gene sequence: CDR1 SGHRS, CDR2 YFSETQ. Here the CDR3 DNA reads TGCGCCAGCAGCTTGGGTGGAGGGGGCAGGGACGAGCAGTACTTC. Residues: CASSLGGGGRDEQYF. Full variable domain (remainder filled in from reference TRBV5-1 and TRBJ2-7): KAGVTQTPRYLIKTRGQQVTLSCSPISGHRSVSWYQQTPGQGLQFLFEYFSETQRNKGNFPGRFSGRQFSNSRSEMNVSTLELGDSALYLCASSLGGGGRDEQYFGPGTRLTVT.

V is TRBV6-5 and J is TRBJ2-2; D is unresolved. V lost 6 bases and J 5 bases, leaving 10 bases between the germline ends. Germline assignment: CDR1 MNHEY and CDR2 SVGAGI. The CDR3 is 13 amino acids. The CDR3 DNA follows: TGTGCCAGCAGGGTACGGACGACCGGGGAGCTGTTTTTT. It yields the protein CASRVRTTGELFF.

The chain uses TRBV11-3 and TRBJ1-2; TRBD1 is a possible D gene (6 bases). CDR1 and CDR2 (germline): SGHNT, YENEEA. The V and J ends lost 2 bases and 7 bases respectively, with 14 bases between them. There are 14 residues in the CDR3. CDR3 protein: CASSLYPGASGYTF. In DNA form, the CDR3 reads TGTGCCAGCAGCTTATACCCGGGGGCTTCTGGCTACACCTTC.

The gene calls are TRBV20-1 and TRBJ1-2; D is uncertain. Germline lookup yields CDR1 DFQATT and CDR2 SNEGSKA (reference sequence). The CDR3 is made up of 13 amino acids. The ends were cut back, 8 bases at V and 0 bases at J, with 13 bases in the middle. CDR3 DNA: TGCAGTCCCTACATAGGGACTAACTATGGCTACACCTTC. This gives the protein CSPYIGTNYGYTF.

This CDR3 reads CASSPWTANTGELFF. The CDR3 DNA follows: TGTGCCAGCTCACCGTGGACAGCGAACACCGGGGAGCTGTTTTTT. The chain recombines TRBV18 with TRBJ2-2, with TRBD1 as a possible D gene (6 bases). The germline V gene encodes CDR1 KGHSH and CDR2 LQKENI. The CDR3 runs to 15 residues. Trimming took off 3 bases at V and 0 bases at J, with 8 bases between the two ends.

The J gene is TRBJ1-1, the V gene TRBV6-2 or TRBV6-3; D uncertain. Trimming left V 7 bases short and J 7 bases short, with 13 bases between. The germline gives CDR1 MNHEY, CDR2 SVGEGT. The CDR3 loop spans 12 amino acids. Written as DNA, the CDR3 is TGTGCCAGCAATGACCGGCCGCATGAAGCTTTCTTT. It codes for CASNDRPHEAFF.

The gene calls are TRBV5-1 and TRBJ2-1; 13 bases align to TRBD2. The CDR3 is made up of 17 amino acids. Germline loops: CDR1 SGHRS, CDR2 YFSETQ. Unmatched junction bases numbered 7, after V lost 4 bases and J lost 3 bases. The CDR3 DNA is TGCGCCAGCAGCGTGATGGGGACTAGCGGGAACTACAATGAGCAGTTCTTC. Its protein product is CASSVMGTSGNYNEQFF.

V gene TRBV20-1 combines with J gene TRBJ1-5, with unresolved D. V lost 0 bases, J lost 4 bases, and 16 bases lay in between. Looked up from germline, CDR1 is DFQATT and CDR2 is SNEGSKA (reference sequence). The CDR3 runs to 16 residues. The CDR3 sequence: CSARETPFGKNQPQHF. For the CDR3, the DNA is TGCAGTGCTAGAGAAACCCCTTTTGGGAAGAATCAGCCCCAGCATTTT.

In its sample, this clonotype was seen once. The chain combines TRBV6-5 with TRBJ2-7; tentative D call: TRBD2 (8 bases). From germline, CDR1 is MNHEY and CDR2 SVGAGI. Trimming stripped 0 bases from V and 2 bases from J, with 20 bases between. This CDR3 has 18 amino acids. The CDR3 sequence is CASSYSISSGDSTYEQYF. CDR3 nucleotides: TGTGCCAGCAGTTACTCGATTAGTAGCGGGGACAGCACCTACGAGCAGTACTTC.

This clonotype has more than one count but fewer than ten. The chain combines TRBV14 with TRBJ2-3, with D tentatively TRBD1 (5 bases). The CDR3 runs to 14 residues. The V end was cut by 0 bases, the J end by 5 bases, with 9 bases between. Germline CDR1 reads SGHDN; CDR2 reads FVKESK. CDR3 in DNA: TGTGCCAGCAGCCAAGATCTAGGGGAAGATACGCAGTATTTT. Translating gives CASSQDLGEDTQYF.

The V call is TRBV6-1, the J call TRBJ2-1; D perhaps matches TRBD1 (6 bases). CDR3 length equals 15 residues. Trimming removed 5 bases at V and 4 bases at J, with 15 bases between. The germline V gene has CDR1 MNHNS and CDR2 SASEGT. CDR3 region: CASSSGTRSYNEQFF. The CDR3 region has the DNA TGTGCCAGCAGTTCCGGGACAAGAAGTTACAATGAGCAGTTCTTC.

This chain joins TRBV6-2 or TRBV6-3 and TRBJ1-1; perhaps TRBD1 as D (5 bases). V was cut by 7 bases and J by 6 bases, with 9 bases left in between. This CDR3 comprises 11 residues. Germline CDR1 and CDR2: MNHEY and SVGEGT. In DNA, the CDR3 is TGTGCCAGCAATCAAGGGGCTGAAGCTTTCTTT. The encoded protein is CASNQGAEAFF.

The gene calls are TRBV28 and TRBJ2-7; 8 bases fit TRBD1. CDR1 is MDHEN, CDR2 SYDVKM, per germline. CDR3 length equals 14 residues. Trimming at V came to 5 bases and at J to 2 bases, leaving 5 bases not matched to a gene. The CDR3 is CASSQPGQAYEQYF. For the CDR3, the DNA is TGTGCCAGCAGTCAACCGGGACAGGCCTACGAGCAGTACTTC.

The V gene is TRBV27, the J gene TRBJ2-3; D gene uncertain. CDR3 size: 13 residues. CDR1 and CDR2 from the germline V gene are MNHEY and SMNVEV (reference sequence). Trimming took off 9 bases at V and 0 bases at J, with 10 bases between the two ends. The CDR3 coding sequence is TGTGCCAGTCGGACCTTTAGCACAGATACGCAGTATTTT. Amino acids: CASRTFSTDTQYF.

The chain couples TRBV28 to TRBJ1-2; D remains unclear. The CDR3 totals 12 residues. Germline V lookup: CDR1 MDHEN, CDR2 SYDVKM. V shed 5 bases and J shed 8 bases, with 12 bases lying between them. The CDR3 nucleotides are TGTGCCAGCAGTCTCCGGACGGACGGCTACACCTTC. Residues: CASSLRTDGYTF.